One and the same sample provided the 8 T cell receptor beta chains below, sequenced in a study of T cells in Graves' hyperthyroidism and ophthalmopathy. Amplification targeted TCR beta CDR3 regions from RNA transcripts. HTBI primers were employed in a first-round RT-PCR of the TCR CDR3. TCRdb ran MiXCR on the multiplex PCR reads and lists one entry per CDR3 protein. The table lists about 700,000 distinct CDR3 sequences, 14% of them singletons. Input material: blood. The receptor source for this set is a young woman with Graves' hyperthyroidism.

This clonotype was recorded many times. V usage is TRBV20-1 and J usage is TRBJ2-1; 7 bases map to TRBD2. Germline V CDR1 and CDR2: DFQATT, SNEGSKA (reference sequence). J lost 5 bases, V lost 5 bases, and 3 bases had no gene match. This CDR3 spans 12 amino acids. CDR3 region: CSAGRDDNEQFF. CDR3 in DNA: TGCAGTGCTGGGAGGGACGACAATGAGCAGTTCTTC.

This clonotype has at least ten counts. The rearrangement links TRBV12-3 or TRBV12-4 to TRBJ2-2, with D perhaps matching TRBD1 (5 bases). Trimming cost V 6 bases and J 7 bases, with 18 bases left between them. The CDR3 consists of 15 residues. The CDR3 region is CASSPLRARHGELFF. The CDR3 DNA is TGTGCCAGCAGCCCGCTCAGGGCTAGGCACGGGGAGCTGTTTTTT.

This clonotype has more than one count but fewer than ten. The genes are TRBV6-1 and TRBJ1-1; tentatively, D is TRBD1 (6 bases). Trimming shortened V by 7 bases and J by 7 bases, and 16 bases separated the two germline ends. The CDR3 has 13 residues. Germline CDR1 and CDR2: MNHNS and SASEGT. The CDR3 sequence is CASTFAGAGEAFF. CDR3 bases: TGTGCCAGCACTTTCGCGGGGGCAGGTGAAGCTTTCTTT.

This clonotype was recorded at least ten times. In DNA form, the CDR3 reads TGTGCCAGCAAGGAGAGCAGTGCTAGCACAGATACGCAGTATTTT. It translates to CASKESSASTDTQYF. The chain is built from TRBV2 and TRBJ2-3; D call uncertain. This CDR3 comprises 15 residues. Germline V CDR1 and CDR2: SNHLY, FYNNEI. V was trimmed by 7 bases and J by 0 bases, leaving 14 bases between them.

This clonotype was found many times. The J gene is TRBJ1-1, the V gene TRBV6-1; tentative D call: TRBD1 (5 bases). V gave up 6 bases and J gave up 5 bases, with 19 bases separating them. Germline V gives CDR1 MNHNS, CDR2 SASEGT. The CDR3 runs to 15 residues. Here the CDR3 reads CASRTTGRRGTEAFF. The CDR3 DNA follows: TGTGCCAGCAGGACCACCGGGCGCCGGGGGACTGAAGCTTTCTTT.

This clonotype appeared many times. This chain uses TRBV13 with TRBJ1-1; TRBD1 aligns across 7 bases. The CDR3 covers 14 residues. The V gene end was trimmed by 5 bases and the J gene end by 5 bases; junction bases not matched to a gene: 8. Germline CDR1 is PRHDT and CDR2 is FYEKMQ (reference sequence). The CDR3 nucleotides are TGTGCCAGCAGCGCCACAGGGGAGAGGACTGAAGCTTTCTTT. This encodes CASSATGERTEAFF.

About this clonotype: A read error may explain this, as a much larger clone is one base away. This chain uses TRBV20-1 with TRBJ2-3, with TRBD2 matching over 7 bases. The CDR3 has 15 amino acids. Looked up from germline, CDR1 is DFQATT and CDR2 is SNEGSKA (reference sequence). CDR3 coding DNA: TGCGGTGCTAGAGTTCGGGGCGGGAGCTTGGATACGCAGTATTTT. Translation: CGARVRGGSLDTQYF.

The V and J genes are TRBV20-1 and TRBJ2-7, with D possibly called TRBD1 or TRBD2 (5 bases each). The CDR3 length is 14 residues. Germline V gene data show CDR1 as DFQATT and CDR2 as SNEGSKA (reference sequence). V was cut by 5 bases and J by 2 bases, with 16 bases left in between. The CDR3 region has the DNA TGCAGTGCTCCGGGTGGCCGGGACCCCTACGAGCAGTACTTC. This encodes CSAPGGRDPYEQYF.